These 24 T cell receptor beta chains share one sample of origin, sequenced in a study of control samples from healthy donors and cancer patients. Clones were read by immunoSEQ multiplex PCR, and TCRdb kept only the in-frame ones, dropping some. Of tens of thousands of clones in the sample, roughly nine tenths were seen once. Sequenced material: blood. These receptors were taken from a woman aged 45-60 years in good health.

The CDR3 nucleotides are TGTGCCAGCAGTGAGATTAGCGGGAGGGCAGATACGCAGTATTTT. Protein sequence: CASSEISGRADTQYF. The chain employs TRBV6-4 and TRBJ2-3, with 11 bases aligning to TRBD2. CDR3 length: 15 amino acids. V shed 3 bases, J shed 4 bases, and the junction held 3 bases outside the gene matches. The germline gives CDR1 MRHNA, CDR2 SNTAGT.

V and J are TRBV5-1 and TRBJ1-2; D is uncertain. V lost 3 bases, J lost 0 bases, and 12 bases lay in between. CDR1 SGHRS and CDR2 YFSETQ come from the germline V gene. The length of the CDR3 is 15 residues. CDR3 in DNA: TGCGCCAGCAGCTCTCACAGCGCTACTAACTATGGCTACACCTTC. Translation: CASSSHSATNYGYTF.

This chain uses TRBV3-1 (or the pseudogene TRBV3-2) with TRBJ2-7; D possibly corresponds to TRBD2 (6 bases). V was trimmed by 1 base and J by 2 bases, leaving 12 bases between them. The germline gives CDR1 LGHDT, CDR2 YNNKEL (reference sequence). The CDR3 has 15 residues. The CDR3 sequence is CASSQAPTSTYEQYF. CDR3 in DNA: TGTGCCAGCAGCCAAGCCCCTACTAGCACCTACGAGCAGTACTTC.

The DNA for the CDR3 is TGCGCCAGCAGTGACCCGGGACGGACTCACACCGGGGAGCTGTTTTTT. As protein: CASSDPGRTHTGELFF. The chain combines TRBV10-1 with TRBJ2-2, with D possibly called TRBD1 or TRBD2 (5 bases each). Between the trimmed V and J ends, which lost 3 bases and 3 bases, there was a span of 14 bases. The germline CDR1 and CDR2 sequences are WNHNN and SYGVQD (reference sequence). CDR3 length: 16 residues.

This chain links TRBV7-8 with TRBJ2-1, with D perhaps TRBD1 (6 bases). Germline V gene sequence: CDR1 SGHVS, CDR2 FQNEAQ. The V and J ends lost 0 bases and 6 bases respectively, with 12 bases between them. This CDR3 has 15 amino acids. This chain's CDR3 is CASSLAGHRGNEQFF. The CDR3, as DNA: TGTGCCAGCAGCTTAGCGGGACACCGTGGCAATGAGCAGTTCTTC.

The genes are TRBV18 and TRBJ1-5, with D hard to call. CDR3 size: 14 residues. Germline V gene data show CDR1 as KGHSH and CDR2 as LQKENI. V lost 6 bases to trimming and J lost 1 base, with 10 bases between them. This chain's CDR3 is CASSPDLSNQPQHF. DNA of the CDR3: TGTGCCAGCTCTCCCGACTTGAGCAATCAGCCCCAGCATTTT.

The gene calls are TRBV19 and TRBJ2-5; 13 nucleotides line up with TRBD2. With V trimmed by 5 bases and J by 6 bases, 12 bases remained unmatched. CDR1 is LNHDA and CDR2 is SQIVND in the germline V gene (reference sequence). This CDR3 is built from 17 residues. CDR3 sequence (DNA): TGTGCCAGTAGTGGACGACTAGCGGGAGGCGTTGGAAAGACCCAGTACTTC. Amino acids: CASSGRLAGGVGKTQYF.

This chain uses TRBV4-1 with TRBJ2-7; 7 bases line up with TRBD2. V lost 4 bases, J lost 0 bases, and 9 bases stayed unmatched. Germline loops: CDR1 MGHRA, CDR2 YSYEKL. The CDR3 has 16 amino acids. CDR3 residues: CASSRLGSGFSYEQYF. In DNA form, the CDR3 reads TGCGCCAGCAGCCGGTTAGGTAGCGGGTTCTCCTACGAGCAGTACTTC.

A word on this clone: The junction does not match germline at one end; this may be a read error. The V and J genes are TRBV7-7 and TRBJ2-5, with D possibly TRBD1 on 5 matching bases. This CDR3 is 13 amino acids long. CDR1 and CDR2 (germline): SSHAT, FNYEAQ (reference sequence). The CDR3, as DNA: TGTGCTAGCAGTTTTCAGGGTGGAGAGACCCAGTACTTC. It specifies CASSFQGGETQYF.

CDR3 in DNA: TGTGCCAGTAACCGTCAGTTCGGGGGGCTTAACGAGCAGTACTTC. Translating gives CASNRQFGGLNEQYF. The rearrangement uses TRBV19 and TRBJ2-7; the D gene is possibly TRBD2 (7 bases). The germline CDR1 and CDR2 sequences are LNHDA and SQIVND (reference sequence). This CDR3 comprises 15 residues. The V and J ends lost 7 bases and 5 bases respectively, with 21 bases between them.

This clone was seen a few times. This chain links TRBV10-2 with TRBJ2-5; possibly TRBD1 for D (6 bases). V was cut by 8 bases and J by 5 bases, with 12 bases left in between. CDR3 length equals 12 residues. Germline CDR1 WSHSY, CDR2 SAAADI. The CDR3 nucleotides read TGCGCCAGCGGAACAGGGTTGGAGACCCAGTACTTC. This encodes CASGTGLETQYF.

Here the CDR3 DNA reads TGTGCCAGCAGTTTATATCTGCGGGACGGTCTTTACGAGCAGTACTTC. Its translation: CASSLYLRDGLYEQYF. V gene TRBV27 combines with J gene TRBJ2-7, with D perhaps matching TRBD2 (6 bases). Trimming cost V 1 base and J 4 bases, with 17 bases left between them. Germline assignment: CDR1 MNHEY and CDR2 SMNVEV (reference sequence). The CDR3 spans 16 residues.

This chain joins TRBV7-6 and TRBJ2-2; perhaps D is TRBD1 or TRBD2 (5 bases each). CDR3 size: 17 residues. Per the germline V gene, CDR1 is SGHVS and CDR2 is FNYEAQ. V was cut by 0 bases and J by 1 base, with 12 bases left in between. Here the CDR3 reads CASSLAGDRKNTGELFF. As DNA, the CDR3 is TGTGCCAGCAGCTTAGCCGGGGACCGAAAGAACACCGGGGAGCTGTTTTTT.

The chain combines TRBV12-3 or TRBV12-4 with TRBJ2-5; D not resolved. The CDR3 runs to 13 residues. V lost 7 bases to trimming and J lost 1 base, with 10 bases between them. The chain's CDR3 is CASTYQLQETQYF. The CDR3 DNA reads as TGTGCCAGCACATATCAGCTCCAAGAGACCCAGTACTTC.

J is TRBJ2-7 and V is TRBV7-2; the D gene is possibly TRBD2 (5 bases). Germline V CDR1 and CDR2: SGHTA, FQGNSA. Trimming removed 3 bases from V and 4 bases from J, with 19 bases in between. The CDR3 loop spans 16 amino acids. CDR3 nucleotides: TGTGCCAGCAGCTTCTGGGGAGTGCTCCCGGGGTACGAGCAGTACTTC. Its translation is CASSFWGVLPGYEQYF.

This chain uses TRBV19 with TRBJ2-1, with D possibly matching TRBD2 (6 bases). Germline CDR1 LNHDA, CDR2 SQIVND (reference sequence). This CDR3 has 17 amino acids. Deletions cut 7 bases from V and 1 base from J, with 20 bases between. CDR3 residues: CASNLRSAGKSYNEQFF. The CDR3 DNA reads TGTGCCAGTAATCTCCGCTCCGCGGGGAAATCCTACAATGAGCAGTTCTTC.

The chain carries TRBV9 and TRBJ1-2; no clear D. Trimming shortened V by 0 bases and J by 2 bases, and 8 bases separated the two germline ends. The germline gives CDR1 SGDLS, CDR2 YYNGEE. This CDR3 contains 14 residues. The CDR3 DNA is TGTGCCAGCAGCGTAGCTACATCAAACTATGGCTACACCTTC. This sequence encodes CASSVATSNYGYTF.

This rearrangement joins TRBV6-5 to TRBJ1-6; possible D gene TRBD1, 5 bases. V lost 10 bases, J lost 9 bases, and 19 bases lay in between. Germline CDR1 reads MNHEY; CDR2 reads SVGAGI. The length of the CDR3 is 14 residues. The DNA of the CDR3 is TGTGCCACCTCCGGGACGACCCTAGGTTCACCCCTCCACTTT. Translating it yields CATSGTTLGSPLHF.

The V and J genes are TRBV9 and TRBJ2-7; D is unresolved. CDR1 and CDR2 from the germline V gene are SGDLS and YYNGEE. This CDR3 spans 14 amino acids. The V gene lost 4 bases and the J gene lost 7 bases, with 18 bases spanning the gap. CDR3: CASSPPGVGREQYF. The CDR3 DNA follows: TGTGCCAGCAGCCCCCCTGGGGTGGGAAGAGAGCAGTACTTC.

The chain carries TRBV5-4 and TRBJ1-3; the D gene is possibly TRBD1 (5 bases). This CDR3 is built from 17 residues. The V and J ends lost 2 bases and 0 bases respectively, with 15 bases between them. From germline, CDR1 is SGHNT and CDR2 YYREEE (reference sequence). CDR3 amino acids: CASSFDPNGASGNTIYF. The CDR3 region has the DNA TGTGCCAGCAGCTTTGACCCAAACGGGGCCTCTGGAAACACCATATATTTT.

Only one count was recorded for this clone. The V and J genes are TRBV7-9 and TRBJ2-7, with TRBD1 as a possible D gene (6 bases). Trimming stripped 1 base from V and 2 bases from J, with 9 bases between. The CDR3 consists of 14 residues. Germline values: CDR1 SEHNR, CDR2 FQNEAQ (reference sequence). The DNA for the CDR3 is TGTGCCAGCAGCTTAGTACAGGGTGCCTACGAGCAGTACTTC. Translated, it gives CASSLVQGAYEQYF.

This clone was found once. V and J are TRBV19 and TRBJ1-1; 9 bases align to TRBD1. This CDR3 is 16 amino acids long. V dropped 3 bases and J dropped 1; count of bases not matched to a gene: 6. Per the germline V gene, CDR1 is LNHDA and CDR2 is SQIVND (reference sequence). Here the CDR3 reads CASSIRDRAANTEAFF. DNA for the CDR3: TGTGCCAGTAGTATCAGGGACAGGGCTGCGAACACTGAAGCTTTCTTT. Full variable domain (remainder filled in from reference TRBV19 and TRBJ1-1): DGGITQSPKYLFRKEGQNVTLSCEQNLNHDAMYWYRQDPGQGLRLIYYSQIVNDFQKGDIAEGYSVSREKKESFPLTVTSAQKNPTAFYLCASSIRDRAANTEAFFGQGTRLTVV.

The sample holds one count of this clone. V and J are TRBV6-5 and TRBJ2-7; the match to TRBD1 covers 11 bases. V shed 6 bases and J 3 bases; nucleotides not matched to a gene: 1. Germline CDR1 MNHEY, CDR2 SVGAGI. The CDR3 length is 13 residues. The CDR3 is CASSGTGGYEQYF. Written as DNA, the CDR3 is TGTGCCAGCAGCGGGACAGGGGGCTACGAGCAGTACTTC.

The J gene is TRBJ1-2, the V gene TRBV28; possible D gene TRBD1, 6 bases. Trimming cost V 6 bases and J 0 bases, with 11 bases left between them. The germline V gene has CDR1 MDHEN and CDR2 SYDVKM. There are 14 residues in the CDR3. The CDR3 reads CASRRGGSNYGYTF. The CDR3 region has the DNA TGTGCCAGCAGACGAGGGGGTTCTAACTATGGCTACACCTTC.